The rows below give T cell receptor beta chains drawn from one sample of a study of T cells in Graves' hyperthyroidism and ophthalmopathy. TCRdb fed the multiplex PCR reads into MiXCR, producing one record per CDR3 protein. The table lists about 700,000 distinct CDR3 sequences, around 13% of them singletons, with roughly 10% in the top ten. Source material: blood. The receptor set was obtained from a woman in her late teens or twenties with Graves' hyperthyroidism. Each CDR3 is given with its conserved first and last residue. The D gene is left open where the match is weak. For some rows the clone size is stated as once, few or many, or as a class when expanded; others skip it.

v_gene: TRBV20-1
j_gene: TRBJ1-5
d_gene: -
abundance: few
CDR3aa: CSATTSWTRQPQHF
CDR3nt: TGCAGTGCTACCACCTCCTGGACACGCCAGCCCCAGCATTTT

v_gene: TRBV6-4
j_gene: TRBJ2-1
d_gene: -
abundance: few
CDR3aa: CASSDSEANEQFF
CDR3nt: TGTGCCAGCAGTGACTCGGAAGCAAATGAGCAGTTCTTC

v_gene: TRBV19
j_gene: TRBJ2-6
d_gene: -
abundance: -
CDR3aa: CASMRQGSSGANVLTF
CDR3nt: TGTGCCAGTATGAGGCAGGGCTCCTCTGGGGCCAACGTCCTGACTTTC

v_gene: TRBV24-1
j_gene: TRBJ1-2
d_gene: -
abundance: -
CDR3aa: CATSDSSQDYYGYTF
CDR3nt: TGTGCCACCAGTGATTCCTCGCAGGACTACTATGGCTACACCTTC

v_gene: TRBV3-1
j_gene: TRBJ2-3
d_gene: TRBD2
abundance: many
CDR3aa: CASSITSGEGTDTQYF
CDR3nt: TGTGCCAGCAGCATTACTAGCGGGGAGGGCACAGATACGCAGTATTTT

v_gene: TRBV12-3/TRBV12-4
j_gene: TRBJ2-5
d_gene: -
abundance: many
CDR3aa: CASSSSGAETQYF
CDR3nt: -

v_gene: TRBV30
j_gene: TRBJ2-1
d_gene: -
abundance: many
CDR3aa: CAWSPSAGEQFF
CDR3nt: TGTGCCTGGTCCCCCTCGGCCGGTGAGCAGTTCTTC

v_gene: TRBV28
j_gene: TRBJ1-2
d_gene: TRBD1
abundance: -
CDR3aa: CASSLSIPDRKGGYTF
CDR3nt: TGTGCCAGCAGTTTGAGTATCCCGGACAGGAAAGGTGGCTACACCTTC

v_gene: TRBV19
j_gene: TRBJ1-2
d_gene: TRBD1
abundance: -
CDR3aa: CASTRQGADYGYTF
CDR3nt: TGTGCCAGTACCCGACAGGGTGCCGACTATGGCTACACCTTC

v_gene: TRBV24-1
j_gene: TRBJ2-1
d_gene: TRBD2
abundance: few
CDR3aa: CATSDPSSGIYNEQFF
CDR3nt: TGTGCCACCAGTGACCCCTCTAGCGGGATCTACAATGAGCAGTTCTTC

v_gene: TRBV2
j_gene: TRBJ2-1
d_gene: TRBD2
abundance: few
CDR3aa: CASSYAGVGRNEQFF
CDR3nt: TGTGCCAGCAGTTACGCGGGAGTCGGTAGGAATGAGCAGTTCTTC

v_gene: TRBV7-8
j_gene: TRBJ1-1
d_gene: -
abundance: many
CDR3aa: CASSLAGRGRGAFF
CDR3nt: TGTGCCAGCAGCTTAGCCGGCAGGGGCAGGGGAGCTTTCTTT

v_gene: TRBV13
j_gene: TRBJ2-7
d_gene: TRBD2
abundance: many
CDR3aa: CASSAAGGPNPYEQYF
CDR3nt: TGTGCCAGCAGCGCAGCGGGAGGTCCTAACCCCTACGAGCAGTACTTC

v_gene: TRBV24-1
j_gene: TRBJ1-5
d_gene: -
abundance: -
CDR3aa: CATSDSTFGGQPQHF
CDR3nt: TGTGCCACCAGTGATTCGACCTTCGGGGGTCAGCCCCAGCATTTT

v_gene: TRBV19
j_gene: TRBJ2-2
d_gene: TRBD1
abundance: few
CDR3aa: CASSKKRQGGGNTGELFF
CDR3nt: TGTGCCAGTAGTAAGAAACGACAGGGGGGAGGAAACACCGGGGAGCTGTTTTTT

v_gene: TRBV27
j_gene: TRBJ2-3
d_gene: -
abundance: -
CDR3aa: CASSLADRGTDTQYF
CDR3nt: TGTGCCAGCAGTTTGGCGGATAGGGGCACAGATACGCAGTATTTT

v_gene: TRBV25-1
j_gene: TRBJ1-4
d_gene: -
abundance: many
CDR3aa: CASSDRGTTNEKLFF
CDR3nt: TGTGCCAGCAGTGATCGTGGTACAACTAATGAAAAACTGTTTTTT

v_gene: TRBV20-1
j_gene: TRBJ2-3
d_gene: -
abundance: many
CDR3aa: CSADPPAGDTQYF
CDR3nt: TGCAGTGCCGACCCCCCGGCGGGAGATACGCAGTATTTT

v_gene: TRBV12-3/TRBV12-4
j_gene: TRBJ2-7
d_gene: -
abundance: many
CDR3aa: CASSLLRFPYEQYF
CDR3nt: TGTGCCAGCAGTCTCCTGAGGTTTCCCTACGAGCAGTACTTC

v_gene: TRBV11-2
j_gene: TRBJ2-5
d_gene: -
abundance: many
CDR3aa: CASSLGFRVQETQYF
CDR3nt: TGTGCCAGCAGCTTAGGTTTCAGGGTCCAAGAGACCCAGTACTTC

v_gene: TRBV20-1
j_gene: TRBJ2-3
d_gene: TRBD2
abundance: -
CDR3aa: CSATRLAKRPDTQYF
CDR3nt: TGCAGTGCTACCCGACTAGCGAAGAGGCCAGATACGCAGTATTTT

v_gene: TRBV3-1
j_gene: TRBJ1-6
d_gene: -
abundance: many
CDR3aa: CASSQGVKTQKRDSPLHF
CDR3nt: TGTGCCAGCAGCCAAGGGGTCAAGACTCAAAAAAGGGATTCACCCCTCCACTTT

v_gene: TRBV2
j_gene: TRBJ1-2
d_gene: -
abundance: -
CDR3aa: CASNTPPDGYTF
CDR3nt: TGTGCCAGCAATACTCCTCCAGATGGCTACACCTTC

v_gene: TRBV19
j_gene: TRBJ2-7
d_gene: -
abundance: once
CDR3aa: CASSISHTLSYEQYF
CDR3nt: TGTGCCAGTAGTATTAGCCACACTCTTTCCTACGAGCAGTACTTC

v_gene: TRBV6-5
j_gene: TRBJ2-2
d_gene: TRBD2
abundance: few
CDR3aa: CASSSSGRAGELFF
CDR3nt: TGTGCCAGCAGTTCTAGCGGGAGGGCCGGGGAGCTGTTTTTT

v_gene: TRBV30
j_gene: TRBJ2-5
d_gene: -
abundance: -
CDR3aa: CAWSWDLQETQYF
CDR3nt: TGTGCCTGGAGTTGGGACCTTCAAGAGACCCAGTACTTC

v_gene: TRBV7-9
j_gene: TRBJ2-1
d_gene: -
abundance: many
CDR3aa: CASSHRDGSYNEQFF
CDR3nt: TGTGCCAGCAGCCACCGGGACGGCTCCTACAATGAGCAGTTCTTC

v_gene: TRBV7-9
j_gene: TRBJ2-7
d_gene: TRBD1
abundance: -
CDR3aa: CASSLGVSAGGLVGEQYF
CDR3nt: TGTGCCAGCAGCTTAGGAGTGTCGGCAGGGGGCTTGGTGGGAGAGCAGTACTTC

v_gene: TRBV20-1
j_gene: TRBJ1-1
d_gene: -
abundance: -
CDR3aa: CSARDPSWGNTEAFF
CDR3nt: TGCAGTGCTAGAGATCCGAGTTGGGGAAACACTGAAGCTTTCTTT

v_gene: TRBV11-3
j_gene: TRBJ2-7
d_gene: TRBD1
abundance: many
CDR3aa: CASSLGTGWDEQYF
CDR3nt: TGTGCCAGCAGCTTAGGGACAGGGTGGGACGAGCAGTACTTC

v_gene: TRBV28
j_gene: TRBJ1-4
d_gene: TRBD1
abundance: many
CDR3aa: CASSPMSTGAATNEKLFF
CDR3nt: TGTGCCAGCAGCCCCATGTCAACAGGGGCTGCAACTAATGAAAAACTGTTTTTT

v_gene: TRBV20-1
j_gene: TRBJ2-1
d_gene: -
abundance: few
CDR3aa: CSARSTSGLNEQFF
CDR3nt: TGCAGTGCTAGAAGCACCTCAGGGTTGAATGAGCAGTTCTTC

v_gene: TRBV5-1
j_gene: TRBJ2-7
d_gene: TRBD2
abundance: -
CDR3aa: CASSLLAGGFSEQYF
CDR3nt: TGCGCCAGCAGCTTGCTAGCGGGAGGGTTCAGCGAGCAGTACTTC

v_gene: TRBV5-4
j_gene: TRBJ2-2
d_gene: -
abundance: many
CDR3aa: CASSYGGRTGELFF
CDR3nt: TGTGCCAGCAGCTACGGGGGGCGCACCGGGGAGCTGTTTTTT

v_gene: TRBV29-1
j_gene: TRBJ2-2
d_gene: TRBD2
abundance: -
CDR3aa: CSGRERANTGELFF
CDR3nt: TGCAGCGGGCGGGAGAGGGCGAACACCGGGGAGCTGTTTTTT

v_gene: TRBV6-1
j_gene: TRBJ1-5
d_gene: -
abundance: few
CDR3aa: CALTPAGSNQPQHF
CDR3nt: TGTGCCCTGACGCCTGCAGGGAGCAATCAGCCCCAGCATTTT

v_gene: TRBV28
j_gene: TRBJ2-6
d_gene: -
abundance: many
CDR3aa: CASSRGVSGANVLTF
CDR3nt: TGTGCCAGCAGCCGGGGAGTCTCTGGGGCCAACGTCCTGACTTTC

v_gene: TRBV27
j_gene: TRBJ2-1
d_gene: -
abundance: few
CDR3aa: CASSPRGVQFPQFF
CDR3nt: TGTGCCAGCAGTCCACGGGGAGTCCAGTTCCCCCAGTTCTTC

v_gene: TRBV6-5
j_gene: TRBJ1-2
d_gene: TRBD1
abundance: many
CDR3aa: CASSYKGTGTSNYGYTF
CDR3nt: TGTGCCAGCAGTTATAAAGGGACAGGGACCAGTAACTATGGCTACACCTTC

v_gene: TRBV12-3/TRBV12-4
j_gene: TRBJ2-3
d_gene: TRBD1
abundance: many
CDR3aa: CASSPGQGGTDTQYF
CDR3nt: TGTGCCAGCAGCCCTGGACAGGGTGGCACAGATACGCAGTATTTT

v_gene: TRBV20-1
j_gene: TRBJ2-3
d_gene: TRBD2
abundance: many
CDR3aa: CSASSLAGRTDTQYF
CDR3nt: TGCAGTGCTAGTTCACTAGCGGGACGCACAGATACGCAGTATTTT

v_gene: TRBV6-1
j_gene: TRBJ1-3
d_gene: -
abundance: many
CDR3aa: CASQGLRSGNTIYF
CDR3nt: TGTGCCAGCCAGGGTTTGCGCTCTGGAAACACCATATATTTT

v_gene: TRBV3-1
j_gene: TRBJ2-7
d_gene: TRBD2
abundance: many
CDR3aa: CASSHLAGAIYEQYF
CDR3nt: TGTGCCAGCAGCCATTTAGCGGGAGCGATCTACGAGCAGTACTTC

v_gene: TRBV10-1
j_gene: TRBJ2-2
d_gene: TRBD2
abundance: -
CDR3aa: CASSAQRGGTGELFF
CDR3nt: TGCGCCAGCAGTGCCCAGCGGGGAGGCACCGGGGAGCTGTTTTTT

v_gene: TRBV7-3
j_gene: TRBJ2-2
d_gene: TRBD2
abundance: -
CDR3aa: CASSSGTSGSYTGELFF
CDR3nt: TGTGCCAGCAGCTCGGGGACTAGCGGGAGTTACACCGGGGAGCTGTTTTTT

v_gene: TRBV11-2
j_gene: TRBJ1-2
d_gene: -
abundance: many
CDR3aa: CASSPANSYYGYTF
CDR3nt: TGTGCCAGCAGCCCCGCGAACAGCTACTATGGCTACACCTTC

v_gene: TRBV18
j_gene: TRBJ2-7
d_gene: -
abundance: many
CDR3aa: CASSPLDAGEQYF
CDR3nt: TGTGCCAGCTCACCACTAGACGCGGGTGAGCAGTACTTC

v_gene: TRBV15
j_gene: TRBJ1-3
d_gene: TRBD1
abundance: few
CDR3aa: CATSRGWTGDSGNTIYF
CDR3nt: TGTGCCACCAGCAGAGGATGGACAGGGGACTCTGGAAACACCATATATTTT

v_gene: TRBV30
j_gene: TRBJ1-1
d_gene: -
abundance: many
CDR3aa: CAWIGYGATEAFF
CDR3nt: TGTGCCTGGATTGGGTACGGGGCTACTGAAGCTTTCTTT

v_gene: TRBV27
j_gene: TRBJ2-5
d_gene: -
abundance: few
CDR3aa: CASSLLGGKETQYF
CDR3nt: TGTGCCAGCAGTTTGCTCGGGGGTAAAGAGACCCAGTACTTC

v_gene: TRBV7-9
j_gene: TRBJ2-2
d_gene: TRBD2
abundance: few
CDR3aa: CASTTSGGTGELFF
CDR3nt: TGTGCCAGCACGACTAGCGGGGGCACCGGGGAGCTGTTTTTT

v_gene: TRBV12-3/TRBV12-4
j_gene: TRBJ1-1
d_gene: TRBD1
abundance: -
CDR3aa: CASSPNRGRRNTEAFF
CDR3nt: TGTGCCAGCAGTCCAAACAGGGGGCGCCGGAACACTGAAGCTTTCTTT

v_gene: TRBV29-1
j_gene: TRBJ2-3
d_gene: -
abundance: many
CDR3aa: CSLTGYTDTQYF
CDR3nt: TGCAGCTTGACTGGTTACACAGATACGCAGTATTTT

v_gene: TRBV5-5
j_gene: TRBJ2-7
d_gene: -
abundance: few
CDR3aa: CASSLRGASAEQYF
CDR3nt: TGTGCCAGCAGCTTGAGAGGCGCCTCGGCCGAGCAGTACTTC

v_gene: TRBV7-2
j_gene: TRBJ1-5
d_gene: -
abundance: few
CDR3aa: CASSLVIGFGGLTQPQHF
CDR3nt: TGTGCCAGCAGCTTAGTTATAGGCTTTGGAGGGCTTACTCAGCCCCAGCATTTT

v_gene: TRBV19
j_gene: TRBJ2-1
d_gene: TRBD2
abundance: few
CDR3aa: CASSIGLAGGSEQFF
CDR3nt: TGTGCCAGTAGTATAGGACTAGCGGGAGGTAGTGAGCAGTTCTTC

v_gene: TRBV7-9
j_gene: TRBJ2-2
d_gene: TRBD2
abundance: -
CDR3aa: CASRRPGGGTHTGELFF
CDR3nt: TGTGCCAGCAGGCGGCCGGGGGGGGGTACCCACACCGGGGAGCTGTTTTTT